The TCR beta chain under discussion was sequenced for a study of blood T cell repertoires in COVID-19. For the study at large: Acute and convalescent COVID-19 specimens originated in the United States, Italy and Spain.

Per germline, CDR1 SGHRS and CDR2 YFSETQ. This CDR3 comprises 15 residues. V lost 4 bases and J 1 base, leaving 14 bases between the germline ends. Authors' data handling: Cell counts per sample came from amplifying reference gene primers. Sequencing was performed with immunoSEQ multiplex PCR; in TCRdb, only in-frame clones are kept and a portion is missing. V and J calls and clone size are as listed in that table; D and trimming were resolved from the DNA. The repertoire consists of a few hundred thousand clones, with 75% to 90% occurring once and the leading ten covering roughly 4.5%. Assignment of participants to cohorts was predicated upon participant-reported clinical history. Within the 2 weeks before study entry, each person in the exposed group met a COVID-19 case.

The sequence came from a woman aged 25 to 39 who had been exposed to COVID-19. Specimen: PBMCs or T cells enriched from blood (not recorded which). The chain links TRBV5-1 to TRBJ1-1, with a weak D call TRBD1 (5 bases). CDR3 amino acids: CASSPGGGRNTEAFF. DNA for the CDR3: TGCGCCAGCAGCCCGGGCGGGGGTCGGAACACTGAAGCTTTCTTT.